This TCR beta chain originates from a study of shared clonotypes between healthy human individuals. Libraries were prepared by immunoSEQ multiplex PCR; TCRdb keeps only in-frame clonotypes and omits some of them. The sample includes some 2.1 million clones, 90% to 95% of them seen just once. Study-wide results and caveats: Sharing across four donors was seen in roughly 5% of naive CD4 clonotypes.

The ends were cut back, 3 bases at V and 0 bases at J, with 8 bases in the middle. The CDR3 consists of 14 residues. Germline-derived CDR1 and CDR2 are SGDLS and YYNGEE. About this clone itself: Its antigen is currently unknown.

The receptor comes from a man aged 18 to 35 in good health. J is TRBJ2-3 and V is TRBV9, with a possible D match to TRBD2 (5 bases). Sequenced sample: naive CD4+ T cells sorted from blood. Stated subset: CD45RA+ positively selected. CDR3 DNA: TGTGCCAGCAGCGGCGGGCAAAGCACAGATACGCAGTATTTT. This encodes CASSGGQSTDTQYF.